These T cell receptor beta chains were read from a single sample in a study of vaccination and CD4 T cells after COVID-19. These receptors' antigens are unknown. TCRdb itself ran the PCR reads through MiXCR, one entry per CDR3 protein. Of around 15,000 distinct CDR3 sequences in the sample, 52% were seen once. The specimen was CD4+ T cells from blood, cultured in vitro. The receptors stem from a human donor who had recovered from COVID-19. CDR3s include the opening cysteine and the closing phenylalanine or tryptophan. The order of the fields is clone size, D gene, J gene, V gene, CDR3 DNA, CDR3 protein. A D gene is named only where the DNA matches it firmly. Some rows have no size entry. The others give once, few or many, or a class for an expanded clone.

. . TRBJ1-2 TRBV19 TGTGCCAGTAGGCCAATTTTATCGGGAGTCTATGGCTACACCTTC CASRPILSGVYGYTF
. . TRBJ1-1 TRBV6-2/TRBV6-3 TGTGCCAGCAGTTACTCGGGTCAGGGAGGATTCACTGAAGCTTTCTTT CASSYSGQGGFTEAFF
. . TRBJ2-1 TRBV6-2/TRBV6-3 TGTGCCAGCAGTTACAGGAATGAGCAGTTCTTC CASSYRNEQFF
few . TRBJ2-3 TRBV5-4 TGTGCCAGCAGCTTGAAATTGGCAGATACGCAGTATTTT CASSLKLADTQYF
. . TRBJ1-2 TRBV19 TGTGCCAGTAGTATAAATACTCAAGGAAGCTATGGCTACACCTTC CASSINTQGSYGYTF
few . TRBJ2-7 TRBV29-1 TGCAGCGTCTATACAGGGTTCGAGCAGTACTTC CSVYTGFEQYF
. TRBD2 TRBJ2-5 TRBV7-2 TGTGCCAGCAGCCGTAGCGGGAGCAAAGAGACCCAGTACTTC CASSRSGSKETQYF
. . TRBJ2-1 TRBV15 TGTGCCACCCGACATACAACAACCTACAATGAGCAGTTCTTC CATRHTTTYNEQFF
few TRBD2 TRBJ2-5 TRBV7-3 TGTGCCAGCAGTTCTACTAGCGGGATTGCGGAGACCCAGTACTTC CASSSTSGIAETQYF
. . TRBJ2-4 TRBV10-3 TGTGCCATCAGTGACCAGGCCCCCTTGGCCAAAAACATTCAGTACTTC CAISDQAPLAKNIQYF
. TRBD2 TRBJ2-1 TRBV11-3 TGTGCCAGCAGCCGGGGGGGCGGGTTAAATGAGCAGTTCTTC CASSRGGGLNEQFF
. . TRBJ2-7 TRBV7-9 TGTGCCAGCAGCCACACCACTGGGAGGAAGATCGACGAGCAGTACTTC CASSHTTGRKIDEQYF
. TRBD1 TRBJ1-6 TRBV20-1 TGCAGTGCTAGAGATTCCTACCGAGGGACAGGCATCAGCTCCTATAATTCACCCCTCCACTTT CSARDSYRGTGISSYNSPLHF
. TRBD2 TRBJ2-5 TRBV5-1 TGCGCCAGCAGCTTGCCTGGCGGGAGGGAACAAGAGACCCAGTACTTC CASSLPGGREQETQYF
. . TRBJ1-5 TRBV19 TGTGCCAGTACCCTGGGAAGGGAATTGGACAATCAGCCCCAGCATTTT CASTLGRELDNQPQHF
few . TRBJ1-1 TRBV7-6 TGTGCCAGCAGCCCTATGGTAGGGGGGAACACTGAAGCTTTCTTT CASSPMVGGNTEAFF
. TRBD1 TRBJ2-7 TRBV7-3 TGTGCCAGCAGCTCAGTCGGTACAGGGGGCAACGAGCAGTACTTC CASSSVGTGGNEQYF
few . TRBJ2-2 TRBV7-2 TGTGCCAGCAGCTTGTACACCGGGGAGCTGTTTTTT CASSLYTGELFF
. . TRBJ2-5 TRBV10-2 TGCGCCAGCAGAGCAGGGGTTGGTGGAGAGACCCAGTACTTC CASRAGVGGETQYF
. TRBD2 TRBJ2-7 TRBV28 TGTGCCAGCTTCACTAGCGGGGTCTACGAGCAGTACTTC CASFTSGVYEQYF